The 2 T cell receptor beta chains below all came from one sample that was sequenced in a study of T cell responses to AZD1222 COVID-19 vaccine. The assay was immunoSEQ multiplex PCR, and TCRdb's table has in-frame clones only and misses some. The table has about 100,000 clones, roughly nine tenths seen once. The material sequenced was peripheral blood, taken on day 0 of AZD1222 vaccination. The receptors originated from an adult in good health.

A few counts support this clone. The chain links TRBV6-4 to TRBJ2-1; D is uncertain. Trimming removed 2 bases at V and 1 base at J, with 9 bases between. The V gene's germline CDR1 is MRHNA and CDR2 SNTAGT. CDR3 size: 15 residues. The CDR3 DNA sequence: TGTGCCAGCAGTGACGAGCCTAGTTCCTACAATGAGCAGTTCTTC. As protein: CASSDEPSSYNEQFF.

The CDR3 nucleotides read TGTGCCTGGAAGCACGGAGCTAATAATGAAAAACTGTTTTTT. Amino acid sequence: CAWKHGANNEKLFF. This chain connects TRBV30 to TRBJ1-4; D gene unclear. CDR3 length equals 14 residues. Looked up from germline, CDR1 is GTSNPN and CDR2 is SVGIG (reference sequence). V lost 4 bases to trimming and J lost 4 bases, with 13 bases between them.